This note documents a single T cell receptor (beta chain) sequence. The antigen is undetermined. The record originates from a study of beta chain features in type 1 diabetes. On the study more broadly: Sorted cells, about 98,000,000 in number, were examined across all samples.

The CDR3 is made up of 14 amino acids. Looked up from germline, CDR1 is GTSNPN and CDR2 is SVGIG (reference sequence). V lost 4 bases and J lost 5; bases outside the gene matches: 8. The single heparinised draw taken from each donor contained 90 to 150 mL of blood on average. All of the isolated RNA was reverse transcribed, so expressed TCRB transcripts were sequenced. The assay was immunoSEQ multiplex PCR, and TCRdb's table has in-frame clones only and misses some. The sample includes a few hundred thousand clones, 16% seen only once; the top ten take about 0.085%. Study conclusions and caveats: TCRB CDR3s were moderately but significantly shorter in Type 1 diabetes patients in all four CD4+ subsets.

The clonotype was recovered from a man aged 25-45 years with type 1 diabetes. This chain uses TRBV30 with TRBJ2-1; 7 bases are shared with TRBD2. Sequences were obtained from naive CD4+ T cells from blood. The CDR3 loop reads CAWNRDYSNNEQFF. The CDR3 DNA reads TGTGCCTGGAACCGGGACTACTCTAACAATGAGCAGTTCTTC.